This record concerns one TCR beta chain sequence. Sequencing was performed with immunoSEQ multiplex PCR; in TCRdb, only in-frame clones are kept and a portion is missing. Among approximately 250,000 clones, approximately 85% were seen once, and the ten largest hold around 0.89%. V gave up 4 bases and J gave up 4 bases; unmatched junction bases: 7. Looked up from germline, CDR1 is SGDLS and CDR2 is YYNGEE. This CDR3 region has 14 residues. This record belongs to a study of blood T cell repertoires in COVID-19. The chain employs TRBV9 and TRBJ2-5; 7 bases are a match to TRBD1. Sequenced input: peripheral blood. This TCR was recovered from a man aged 35 to 55 with acute or convalescent COVID-19. Written as DNA, the CDR3 is TGTGCCAGCAGCTCCGAGGGGGCCAGAGAGACCCAGTACTTC. It is translated as CASSSEGARETQYF.